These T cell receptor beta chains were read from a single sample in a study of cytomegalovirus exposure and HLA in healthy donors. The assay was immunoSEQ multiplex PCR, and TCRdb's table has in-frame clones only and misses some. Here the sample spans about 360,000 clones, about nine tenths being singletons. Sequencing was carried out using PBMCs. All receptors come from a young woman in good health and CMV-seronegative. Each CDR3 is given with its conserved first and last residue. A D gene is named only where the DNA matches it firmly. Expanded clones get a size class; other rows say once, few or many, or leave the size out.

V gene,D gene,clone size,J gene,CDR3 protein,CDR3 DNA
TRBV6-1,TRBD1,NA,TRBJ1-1,CASSEQGASTEAFF,TGTGCCAGCAGTGAACAGGGGGCGAGTACTGAAGCTTTCTTT
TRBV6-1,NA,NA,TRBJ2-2,CASSEALQMVLNTGELFF,TGTGCCAGCAGTGAAGCTCTTCAGATGGTTTTAAACACCGGGGAGCTGTTTTTT
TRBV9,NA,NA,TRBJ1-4,CASSVGQRAGQEKLFF,TGTGCCAGCAGCGTAGGCCAACGGGCAGGGCAGGAAAAACTGTTTTTT
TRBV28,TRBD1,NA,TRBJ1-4,CASAGTGGGEKLFF,TGTGCCAGCGCTGGGACAGGGGGAGGTGAAAAACTGTTTTTT
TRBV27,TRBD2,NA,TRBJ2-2,CASSSPRGDTGELFF,TGTGCCAGCAGCTCCCCGCGGGGGGACACCGGGGAGCTGTTTTTT
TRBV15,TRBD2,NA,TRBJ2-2,CATSRVAGAGDPLYTGELFF,TGTGCCACCAGCAGAGTCGCGGGAGCGGGGGACCCCCTATACACCGGGGAGCTGTTTTTT
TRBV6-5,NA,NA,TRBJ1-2,CASSQPPLSYGYTF,TGTGCCAGCAGTCAACCCCCTCTATCCTATGGCTACACCTTC
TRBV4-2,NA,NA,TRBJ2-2,CASSQSGGAGTGELFF,TGTGCCAGCAGCCAATCGGGGGGCGCGGGCACCGGGGAGCTGTTTTTT
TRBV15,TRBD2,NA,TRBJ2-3,CATSRDSVAGGVRDTQYF,TGTGCCACCAGCAGAGATTCGGTAGCGGGAGGAGTGAGAGATACGCAGTATTTT
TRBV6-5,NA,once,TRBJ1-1,CASSPTGQNTEAFF,TGTGCCAGCTCCCCGACAGGACAGAACACTGAAGCTTTCTTT
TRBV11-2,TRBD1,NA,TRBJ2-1,CASSSTGGFGSYNEQFF,TGTGCCAGCAGCTCGACAGGGGGCTTCGGCTCCTACAATGAGCAGTTCTTC
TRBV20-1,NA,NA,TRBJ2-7,CSKPSDNEQYF,TGCAGCAAACCTAGCGATAACGAGCAGTACTTC
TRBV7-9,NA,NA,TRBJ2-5,CASSLLGIAMETQYF,TGTGCCAGCAGCTTACTCGGGATCGCAATGGAGACCCAGTACTTC
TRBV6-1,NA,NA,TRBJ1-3,CASRSSGNTIYF,TGTGCCAGCCGGAGCTCTGGAAACACCATATATTTT
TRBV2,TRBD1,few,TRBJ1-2,CASSGQGVWGYTF,TGTGCCAGCAGTGGCCAGGGGGTCTGGGGCTACACCTTC
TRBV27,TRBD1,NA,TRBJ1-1,CASSLDRGGTEAFF,TGTGCCAGCAGTCTGGACAGGGGTGGCACTGAAGCTTTCTTT
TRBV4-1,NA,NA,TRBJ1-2,CASSRTGGGYTF,TGCGCCAGCAGCCGAACGGGGGGTGGCTACACCTTC
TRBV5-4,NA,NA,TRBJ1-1,CASSLDGQSPYEAFF,TGTGCCAGCAGCTTGGATGGACAATCGCCGTATGAAGCTTTCTTT
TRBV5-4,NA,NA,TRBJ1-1,CASSLSLGRTEAFF,TGTGCCAGCAGCCTGAGCTTAGGGAGGACTGAAGCTTTCTTT
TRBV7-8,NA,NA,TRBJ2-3,CASSLFEGTDTQYF,TGTGCCAGCAGCTTATTTGAGGGAACAGATACGCAGTATTTT
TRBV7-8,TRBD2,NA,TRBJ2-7,CASSPGLDYEQYF,TGTGCCAGCAGCCCGGGACTAGACTACGAGCAGTACTTC
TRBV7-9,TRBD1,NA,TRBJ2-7,CASSLPRGLSRRPGDEQYF,TGTGCCAGCAGCTTACCCAGGGGGCTGAGTAGAAGACCGGGGGACGAGCAGTACTTC
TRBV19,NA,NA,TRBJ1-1,CASKDQGNTEAFF,TGTGCCAGTAAGGATCAGGGGAACACTGAAGCTTTCTTT
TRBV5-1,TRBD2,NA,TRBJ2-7,CASSLVAGAYEQYF,TGCGCCAGCAGCTTGGTAGCGGGGGCCTACGAGCAGTACTTC
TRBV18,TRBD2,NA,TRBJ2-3,CASSPGTSGALATDTQYF,TGTGCCAGCTCGCCAGGGACTAGCGGGGCTCTAGCAACAGATACGCAGTATTTT
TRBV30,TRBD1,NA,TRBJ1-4,CAWRTPGQGAPWANEKLFF,TGTGCCTGGAGGACGCCGGGACAGGGGGCACCCTGGGCTAATGAAAAACTGTTTTTT
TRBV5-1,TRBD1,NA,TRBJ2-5,CASSSGTGQETQYF,TGCGCCAGCAGCTCAGGGACAGGCCAAGAGACCCAGTACTTC
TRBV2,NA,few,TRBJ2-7,CASSVGRPYEQYF,TGTGCCAGCAGTGTGGGCCGACCCTACGAGCAGTACTTC
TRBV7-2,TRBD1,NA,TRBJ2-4,CASSVQGGSAKNIQYF,TGTGCCAGCAGCGTACAGGGGGGAAGCGCCAAAAACATTCAGTACTTC
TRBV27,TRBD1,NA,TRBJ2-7,CASMSRDRLYEQYF,TGTGCCAGCATGAGCCGGGACAGACTCTACGAGCAGTACTTC
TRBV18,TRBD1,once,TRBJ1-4,CATTDRGQGRLFF,TGTGCCACTACAGACAGGGGTCAAGGTAGACTGTTTTTT
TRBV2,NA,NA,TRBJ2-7,CASSGWGEVAYEQYF,TGTGCCAGCAGTGGCTGGGGAGAAGTTGCCTACGAGCAGTACTTC
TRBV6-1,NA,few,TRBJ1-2,CASSATGNYGYTF,TGTGCCAGCAGCGCTACAGGGAACTATGGCTACACCTTC
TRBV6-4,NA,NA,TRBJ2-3,CASSETGDESTDTQYF,TGTGCCAGCAGTGAGACGGGGGATGAGAGCACAGATACGCAGTATTTT
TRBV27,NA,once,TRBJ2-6,CASRRHISGANVLTF,TGTGCCAGCAGAAGACACATCTCTGGGGCCAACGTCCTGACTTTC
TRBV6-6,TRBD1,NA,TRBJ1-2,CASRGGDRGNYGYTF,TGTGCCAGCAGGGGGGGGGACAGGGGCAACTATGGCTACACCTTC
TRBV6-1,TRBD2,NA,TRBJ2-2,CASTPTSGRAGELFF,TGTGCCAGCACCCCGACTAGCGGGAGGGCCGGGGAGCTGTTTTTT
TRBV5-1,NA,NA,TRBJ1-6,CASSLAGVYNSPLHF,TGCGCCAGCAGCTTAGCGGGAGTCTATAATTCACCCCTCCACTTT
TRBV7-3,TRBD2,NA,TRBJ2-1,CASSLKAGGAKNEQFF,TGTGCCAGCAGCTTAAAGGCGGGAGGTGCTAAGAATGAGCAGTTCTTC
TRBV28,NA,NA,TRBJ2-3,CASSSLNTDTQYF,TGTGCCAGCAGTTCCCTAAACACAGATACGCAGTATTTT
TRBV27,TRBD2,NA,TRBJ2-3,CASYQPRTSGMSTDTQYF,TGTGCCAGCTACCAACCCCGGACTAGCGGGATGAGCACAGATACGCAGTATTTT
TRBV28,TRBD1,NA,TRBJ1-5,CASSLSGGTGGQPQHF,TGTGCCAGCAGTTTATCGGGCGGGACAGGGGGACAGCCCCAGCATTTT
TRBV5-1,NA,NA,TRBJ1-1,CASSPIPTGRNTEAFF,TGCGCCAGCAGCCCGATCCCCACAGGGCGGAACACTGAAGCTTTCTTT
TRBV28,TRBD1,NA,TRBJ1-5,CASSLGPGTGGGKPQHF,TGTGCCAGCAGTTTAGGCCCCGGGACAGGGGGAGGTAAGCCCCAGCATTTT
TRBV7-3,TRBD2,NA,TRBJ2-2,CASSLTGTSGSPGELFF,TGTGCCAGCAGCTTAACGGGTACTAGCGGGAGTCCCGGGGAGCTGTTTTTT
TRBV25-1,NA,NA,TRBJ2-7,CASSAGVWEQYF,TGTGCCAGCAGTGCGGGAGTCTGGGAGCAGTACTTC
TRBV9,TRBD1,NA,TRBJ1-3,CASSVGQGHFSGNTIYF,TGTGCCAGCAGCGTAGGACAGGGGCACTTCTCTGGAAACACCATATATTTT
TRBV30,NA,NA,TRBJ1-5,CAWSAPRGALSNQPQHF,TGTGCCTGGAGTGCCCCGCGGGGGGCCCTTAGCAATCAGCCCCAGCATTTT
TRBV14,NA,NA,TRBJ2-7,CASTLELRKYEQYF,TGTGCCAGCACCCTTGAACTACGAAAGTACGAGCAGTACTTC
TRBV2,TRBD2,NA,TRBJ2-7,CASSWGLAGGYEQYF,TGTGCCAGCAGTTGGGGACTAGCGGGAGGTTACGAGCAGTACTTC
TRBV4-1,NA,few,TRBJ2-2,CASKGAGELFF,TGCGCCAGCAAGGGAGCCGGGGAGCTGTTTTTT
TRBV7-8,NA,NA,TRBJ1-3,CASSLAASGNTIYF,TGTGCCAGCAGCTTAGCCGCGTCTGGAAACACCATATATTTT